This is a list of T cell receptor beta chains from one sample in a study of blood T cell repertoires in COVID-19. Measured with immunoSEQ multiplex PCR; TCRdb has only the in-frame clones, and not every one. The data contain more than 80,000 clones, roughly four fifths of them singletons. The sequenced sample consisted of peripheral blood. The receptors come from a woman in her 70s with acute or convalescent COVID-19. CDR3s include the opening cysteine and the closing phenylalanine or tryptophan. Only part of the rows carry a size: once, few, many, or a class if the clone is expanded.

V	size	J	CDR3
TRBV7-3	-	TRBJ1-3	CASSSRSGNTIYF
TRBV10-1	-	TRBJ1-1	CASSSGGEEAFF
TRBV30	once	TRBJ1-3	CAQSRTGRSGNTIYF
TRBV6-5	-	TRBJ1-1	CASKGTLEPEAFF
TRBV6-1	-	TRBJ1-6	CASSESGNNSPLHF
TRBV6-5	-	TRBJ1-1	CASSQQGRNTEAFF
TRBV19	few	TRBJ1-4	CASSMEGPNEKLFF
TRBV4-2	-	TRBJ1-5	CASSPSWTGEANQPQHF
TRBV6-4	-	TRBJ2-7	CASGEDPLYEQYF
TRBV27	-	TRBJ1-1	CASSLLVGGARAEAFF
TRBV11-3	few	TRBJ1-4	CASSSREANEKLFF
TRBV5-1	-	TRBJ2-4	CASSLQGKNIQYF
TRBV5-1	-	TRBJ2-7	CASSWGRGYEQYF
TRBV29-1	-	TRBJ1-2	CSVYGQGAGGYTF
TRBV4-2	-	TRBJ1-1	CASSQDTGNTEAFF
TRBV12-3/TRBV12-4	-	TRBJ1-2	CASSSTGRVGYTF
TRBV2	-	TRBJ2-5	CASSRGAVDQETQYF
TRBV5-1	-	TRBJ1-1	CASSLFGQGSTEAFF
TRBV3-1/TRBV3-2	-	TRBJ2-4	CASSQDLGRWGEAKNIQYF
TRBV18	-	TRBJ1-1	CASSPAGVTEAFF
TRBV2	-	TRBJ2-3	CASSRAGFADTQYF
TRBV27	-	TRBJ1-1	CASSEKGHPNTEAFF
TRBV4-1	-	TRBJ1-5	CASSNQEGQPQHF
TRBV5-1	-	TRBJ1-1	CASNGQGANLGTEAFF
TRBV6-2/TRBV6-3	few	TRBJ1-6	CASSPGQTHFSPLHF
TRBV6-1	-	TRBJ1-4	CASSEFLAEKLFF